This is a list of T cell receptor beta chains from one sample in a study of T cells in Graves' hyperthyroidism and ophthalmopathy. From the multiplex PCR reads, TCRdb called clonotypes with MiXCR, one entry per CDR3 protein. The sample lists roughly 750,000 distinct CDR3 sequences, 16% occurring once. Specimen: blood. The source is a man between 18 and 29 years old with Graves' hyperthyroidism. CDR3s include the opening cysteine and the closing phenylalanine or tryptophan. The D gene is left open where the match is weak. Clone sizes are given selectively: once, few, many, or a class where the clone is expanded.

DNA	CDR3	size	V	J	D
TGTGCCAGCAGCGCCCGCGCCCGAGATACGCAGTATTTT	CASSARARDTQYF	many	TRBV9	TRBJ2-3	-
TGTGCCAGTAGTCCGGGACTAGCGGCCCCGCGGTACTTC	CASSPGLAAPRYF	many	TRBV2	TRBJ2-7	TRBD2
TGTGCCATCAGTGACGGACAGGGGGTGCCTGTGAACACTGAAGCTTTCTTT	CAISDGQGVPVNTEAFF	-	TRBV10-3	TRBJ1-1	TRBD1
TGTGCCAGCAGTTTTCAAGGGGCTCTGAACGAGCAGTACTTC	CASSFQGALNEQYF	few	TRBV27	TRBJ2-7	-
TGTGCCAGTAGTAACCTCGGGACAGAAGAGACCCAGTACTTC	CASSNLGTEETQYF	-	TRBV19	TRBJ2-5	TRBD1
TGTGCCAGCAGCTGGGAGGCTAGCGGGAGAGAGACCCAGTACTTC	CASSWEASGRETQYF	-	TRBV11-1	TRBJ2-5	TRBD2
TGTGCCATCAGTGAAACCGGGACGGGTAGCTCCTACAATGAGCAGTTCTTC	CAISETGTGSSYNEQFF	-	TRBV10-3	TRBJ2-1	-
TGCAGTGCTAGAGGACGGGCGGGAGAGCAAGAGACCCAGTACTTC	CSARGRAGEQETQYF	many	TRBV20-1	TRBJ2-5	TRBD2
TGCAGTGCTAGATTCCGGGTACGTGCCTACGAGCAGTACTTC	CSARFRVRAYEQYF	many	TRBV20-1	TRBJ2-7	-
TGTGCCAGCAGTCCCGCCCGGTTGGATCAGCCCCAGCATTTT	CASSPARLDQPQHF	many	TRBV2	TRBJ1-5	-
TGTGCCCGGGACAGGCTTACTAGCACAGATACGCAGTATTTT	CARDRLTSTDTQYF	-	TRBV30	TRBJ2-3	TRBD1
TGTGCCAGCACCCTTAGGGGGGCCTTCAATCAGCCCCAGCATTTT	CASTLRGAFNQPQHF	few	TRBV6-1	TRBJ1-5	-
TGTGCCAGCTCCAGCGGGGGTACAGATACGCAGTATTTT	CASSSGGTDTQYF	many	TRBV5-1	TRBJ2-3	TRBD2
TGTGCCTGGAGTGTTTTATTGGGCTACGAGCAGTACTTC	CAWSVLLGYEQYF	many	TRBV30	TRBJ2-7	-
TGCGCCAGCAGCCAAGATCCACCCCCCTACAATGAGCAGTTCTTC	CASSQDPPPYNEQFF	-	TRBV4-1	TRBJ2-1	-
TGTGCCAGCAGTCCTAGACAGGGCGCTAATGAAAAACTGTTTTTT	CASSPRQGANEKLFF	few	TRBV28	TRBJ1-4	TRBD1
TGTGCCAGCTCACCAGCGGACACTGAAGCTTTCTTT	CASSPADTEAFF	many	TRBV18	TRBJ1-1	-